One sample yielded the 17 T cell receptor beta chains listed below, sequenced in a study of beta chain features in type 1 diabetes. General study findings and limits: Among patients with Type 1 diabetes, TCRB CDR3s were moderately but significantly shorter in every one of the four CD4+ subsets.

These receptors' targets are unknown. Every isolated RNA sample was fully reverse transcribed, so sequencing captured expressed TCRB transcripts. TCRdb's copy holds only in-frame clones and misses some; the assay was immunoSEQ multiplex PCR. The table includes some 160,000 clones, about 9% detected once. The material sequenced was central memory CD4+ T cells from blood. The source of these receptors is a woman aged 18-29 years with type 1 diabetes.

This clone turned up a few times. The chain uses TRBV11-2 and TRBJ2-1; D remains unclear. The germline V and J ends were trimmed by 4 bases and 6 bases, with 7 bases remaining between them. The CDR3 is made up of 12 amino acids. Germline V gene lookup returns CDR1 SGHAT and CDR2 FQNNGV. CDR3 amino acids: CASSSPGNEQFF. As DNA, the CDR3 is TGTGCCAGCAGCTCACCGGGCAATGAGCAGTTCTTC.

This chain links TRBV5-1 with TRBJ2-7, with a possible D match to TRBD1 (6 bases). The V end was cut by 2 bases, the J end by 5 bases, with 14 bases between. This CDR3 has 14 amino acids. CDR1 is SGHRS and CDR2 is YFSETQ in the germline V gene. Written as DNA, the CDR3 is TGCGCCAGCAGCTTCGGACAGTACCCCAACGAGCAGTACTTC. This translates into CASSFGQYPNEQYF.

This rearrangement joins TRBV29-1 to TRBJ1-1; D uncertain. Germline V gives CDR1 SQVTM, CDR2 ANQGSEA. Trimming stripped 2 bases from V and 5 bases from J, with 6 bases between. This CDR3 is 11 amino acids long. The CDR3 DNA reads TGCAGCGTTGAATACGAGACTGAAGCTTTCTTT. It is translated as CSVEYETEAFF.

This clone has just a few counts. The rearrangement links TRBV4-1 to TRBJ1-5, with 9 nucleotides matching TRBD1. V lost 3 bases to trimming and J lost 2 bases; unmatched junction nucleotides: 8. The CDR3 extends over 17 amino acids. From germline, CDR1 is MGHRA and CDR2 YSYEKL. The CDR3 DNA reads TGCGCCAGCAGCCAGCCCAACAGGGGGCCTGGCAATCAGCCCCAGCATTTT. As protein: CASSQPNRGPGNQPQHF.

V gene TRBV5-1 combines with J gene TRBJ1-6, with D possibly TRBD1 on 6 matching bases. Germline-derived CDR1 and CDR2 are SGHRS and YFSETQ. CDR3 size: 16 residues. The ends were cut back, 4 bases at V and 5 bases at J, with 16 bases in the middle. The CDR3 DNA is TGCGCCAGCAGCCCCCAGGGGAGTGGGAATAATTCACCCCTCCACTTT. It codes for CASSPQGSGNNSPLHF.

This clone was recorded a few times. The sample holds other DNA sequences that translate to the same CDR3. The chain couples TRBV7-3 to TRBJ2-7; 8 bases align to TRBD2. CDR1 SGHTA and CDR2 FQGTGA come from the germline V gene. J lost 6 bases, V lost 1 base, and 5 bases had no gene match. CDR3 size: 14 residues. The CDR3 is CASSLKAGEGEQYF. As DNA, the CDR3 is TGTGCCAGCAGCTTAAAAGCGGGAGAAGGCGAGCAGTACTTC.

This clone was picked up a small number of times. V and J are TRBV28 and TRBJ1-4; D remains ambiguous. Germline V gene data show CDR1 as MDHEN and CDR2 as SYDVKM. CDR3 length: 13 residues. The V and J ends lost 3 bases and 7 bases respectively, with 9 bases between them. CDR3 sequence reads: CASSLRVGEKLFF. The CDR3 nucleotides read TGTGCCAGCAGTTTGCGGGTTGGTGAAAAACTGTTTTTT.

Only a few counts were recorded for this clone. The V call is TRBV28, the J call TRBJ2-5; D is perhaps TRBD1 (6 bases). Germline lookup yields CDR1 MDHEN and CDR2 SYDVKM. This CDR3 is built from 15 residues. V was shortened by 2 bases and J by 0 bases, with 10 bases between the two germline ends. CDR3 loop: CASSLITGNQETQYF. The CDR3 DNA sequence: TGTGCCAGCAGTTTAATTACAGGGAACCAAGAGACCCAGTACTTC.

This clone was observed a handful of times. CDR3 region: CASSLSVAGGIPYEQYF. For the CDR3, the DNA is TGTGCCAGCAGCCTATCGGTCGCGGGGGGCATACCCTACGAGCAGTACTTC. The J gene is TRBJ2-7, the V gene TRBV7-8; 8 bases are shared with TRBD2. Germline-derived CDR1 and CDR2 are SGHVS and FQNEAQ. V was clipped by 5 bases and J by 2 bases; unmatched bases: 14. The CDR3 sequence is 17 residues long. The variable domain in full, with the rest retrieved from reference TRBV7-8 and TRBJ2-7, is GAGVSQSPRYKVAKRGQDVALRCDPISGHVSLFWYQQALGQGPEFLTYFQNEAQLDKSGLPSDRFFAERPEGSVSTLKIQRTQQEDSAVYLCASSLSVAGGIPYEQYFGPGTRLTVT.

Only a few counts were recorded for this clone. The rearrangement links TRBV29-1 to TRBJ2-1; D may be TRBD2 (6 bases). Trimming cost V 5 bases and J 7 bases, with 15 bases left between them. The germline V gene encodes CDR1 SQVTM and CDR2 ANQGSEA. CDR3 length equals 13 residues. The DNA of the CDR3 is TGCAGCGTTACAAATCCAGGGACTAATGAGCAGTTCTTC. Encoded protein: CSVTNPGTNEQFF.

The chain uses TRBV5-1 and TRBJ2-5; 9 bases match TRBD1. V was pared by 0 bases and J by 2 bases, with 5 bases of the junction left unmatched. The germline V gene encodes CDR1 SGHRS and CDR2 YFSETQ. There are 16 residues in the CDR3. The CDR3 loop reads CASSLADRGWQETQYF. CDR3 nucleotide sequence: TGCGCCAGCAGCTTGGCCGACAGGGGGTGGCAAGAGACCCAGTACTTC.

V and J are TRBV11-2 and TRBJ2-4; D is uncertain. CDR1 is SGHAT and CDR2 is FQNNGV in the germline V gene. V was shortened by 2 bases and J by 7 bases, with 6 bases between the two germline ends. CDR3 length: 12 residues. The CDR3 reads CASSLRSNIQYF. In nucleotides, the CDR3 is TGTGCCAGCAGCTTACGTAGTAACATTCAGTACTTC.

This chain connects TRBV4-3 to TRBJ2-5; 10 bases line up with TRBD1. The CDR3 has 13 residues. Per the germline V gene, CDR1 is LGHNA and CDR2 is YSLEER. V was clipped by 4 bases and J by 4 bases; unmatched bases: 0. CDR3 nucleotide sequence: TGCGCCAGCAGCCGGGACAGGGGAGAGACCCAGTACTTC. Amino acid sequence: CASSRDRGETQYF.

V is TRBV5-1 and J is TRBJ2-5; TRBD2 matches at 11 bases. The CDR3 runs to 14 residues. J was trimmed by 4 bases and V by 4 bases; bases with no gene match: 3. Per germline, CDR1 SGHRS and CDR2 YFSETQ. The chain's CDR3 is CASSTGTSGETQYF. The CDR3 DNA follows: TGCGCCAGCAGCACCGGGACTAGCGGAGAGACCCAGTACTTC.

The rearrangement joins TRBV6-5 to TRBJ1-6, with TRBD1 identical over 7 bases. Germline V gene lookup returns CDR1 MNHEY and CDR2 SVGAGI. V trimming: 5 bases; J trimming: 8 bases; junction bases outside the gene matches: 6. The CDR3 consists of 14 residues. The CDR3 sequence: CASSRGQSYSPLHF. DNA of the CDR3: TGTGCCAGCAGTAGGGGACAGTCTTATTCACCCCTCCACTTT.

The gene calls are TRBV9 and TRBJ1-5; D might be TRBD1 (6 bases). Germline V gives CDR1 SGDLS, CDR2 YYNGEE. The germline V and J ends were trimmed by 5 bases and 0 bases, with 12 bases remaining between them. This CDR3 is built from 15 residues. CDR3 protein: CASRETQGSNQPQHF. CDR3 DNA: TGTGCCAGCAGAGAAACACAGGGTAGCAATCAGCCCCAGCATTTT.

This clone was detected ten times or more. This chain connects TRBV30 to TRBJ1-5; TRBD1 is a possible D gene (6 bases). The CDR3 consists of 12 residues. The V and J ends lost 7 bases and 5 bases respectively, with 12 bases between them. Germline V gene sequence: CDR1 GTSNPN, CDR2 SVGIG (reference sequence). CDR3 amino acids: CASSQGHQPQHF. In DNA, the CDR3 is TGTGCCTCCTCACAGGGTCATCAGCCCCAGCATTTT.